Listed below are T cell receptor beta chains from one sample, sequenced in a study of cytomegalovirus exposure and HLA in healthy donors. Libraries were prepared by immunoSEQ multiplex PCR; TCRdb keeps only in-frame clonotypes and omits some of them. Of roughly 150,000 clones detected, roughly 68% appear once; the ten largest clones hold about 10%. Sequencing input: PBMCs. These receptors were collected from a man between 25 and 39 years old in good health and CMV-seropositive. Each CDR3 is given with its conserved first and last residue. The D gene is left open where the match is weak. The listing skips clone size in some rows; elsewhere it reads once, few, many or a size class.

clone size	D gene	V gene	J gene	CDR3 protein	CDR3 DNA
few	.	TRBV6-1	TRBJ2-7	CASSESSDEQYF	TGTGCCAGCAGTGAATCCAGCGACGAGCAGTACTTC
.	.	TRBV30	TRBJ1-5	CAWSARGQGQPQHF	TGTGCCTGGAGCGCCCGTGGGCAGGGTCAGCCCCAGCATTTT
few	.	TRBV6-1	TRBJ2-7	CASSREFRGAYEQYF	TGTGCCAGCAGTCGGGAGTTTAGGGGCGCCTACGAGCAGTACTTC
.	.	TRBV7-9	TRBJ2-7	CATSDRGGLYEQYF	TGTGCCACCTCTGACCGGGGAGGACTTTACGAGCAGTACTTC
.	.	TRBV5-1	TRBJ2-5	CASSLAGRAGETQYF	TGCGCCAGCAGCTTGGCGGGCAGGGCTGGAGAGACCCAGTACTTC
once	TRBD2	TRBV29-1	TRBJ2-3	CSVRRTSGREDTQYF	TGCAGCGTTCGAAGGACTAGCGGGAGGGAGGATACGCAGTATTTT
few	TRBD1	TRBV12-5	TRBJ2-7	CASGLGTGYEQYF	TGTGCTAGTGGTTTGGGGACAGGGTACGAGCAGTACTTC
once	TRBD2	TRBV7-6	TRBJ2-5	CASSYTPSGGGTQYF	TGTGCCAGCAGTTATACCCCTAGCGGGGGGGGAACCCAGTACTTC
.	TRBD1	TRBV14	TRBJ1-1	CLPGTGAPGSTEAFF	TGCCTACCCGGGACAGGGGCCCCGGGGAGCACTGAAGCTTTCTTT
.	.	TRBV6-1	TRBJ1-2	CASGPGSYGYTF	TGTGCCAGCGGTCCCGGTAGCTATGGCTACACCTTC
once	.	TRBV15	TRBJ2-7	CATSRGRGQNSYEQYF	TGTGCCACCAGCAGAGGGCGGGGACAGAACTCCTACGAGCAGTACTTC